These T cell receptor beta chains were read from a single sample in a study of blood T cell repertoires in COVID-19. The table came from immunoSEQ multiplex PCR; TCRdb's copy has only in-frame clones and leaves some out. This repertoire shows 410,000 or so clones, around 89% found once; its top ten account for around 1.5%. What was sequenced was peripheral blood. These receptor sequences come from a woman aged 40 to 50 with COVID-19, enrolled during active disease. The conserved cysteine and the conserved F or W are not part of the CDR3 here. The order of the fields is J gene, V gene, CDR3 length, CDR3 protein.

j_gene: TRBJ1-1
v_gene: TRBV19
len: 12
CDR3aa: ASREPVKDTEAF

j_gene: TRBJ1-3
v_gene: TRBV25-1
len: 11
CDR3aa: ASRGLSGNTIY

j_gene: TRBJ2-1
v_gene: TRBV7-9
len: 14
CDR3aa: ASSFGTSGFYNEQF

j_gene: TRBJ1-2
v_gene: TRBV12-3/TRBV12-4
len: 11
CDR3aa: ASRETGTYGYT

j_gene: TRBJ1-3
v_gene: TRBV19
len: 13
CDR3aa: ASNPDWASGNTIY

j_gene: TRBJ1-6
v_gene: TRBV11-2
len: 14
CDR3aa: ASSLSGQGSVSPLH

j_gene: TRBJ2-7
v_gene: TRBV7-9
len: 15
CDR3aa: ASSSTGQRGITYEQY

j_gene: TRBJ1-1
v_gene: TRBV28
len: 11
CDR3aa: ASSFPGNTEAF

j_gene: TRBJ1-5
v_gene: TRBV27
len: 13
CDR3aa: ASTSTGGFGQPQH

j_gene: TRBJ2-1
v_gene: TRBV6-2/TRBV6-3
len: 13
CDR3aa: ASSYSGQREVGRV

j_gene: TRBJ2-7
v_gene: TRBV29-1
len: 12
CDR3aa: SVRGQGSSYEQY

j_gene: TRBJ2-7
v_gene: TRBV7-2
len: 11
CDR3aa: ASSLLQGGEQY

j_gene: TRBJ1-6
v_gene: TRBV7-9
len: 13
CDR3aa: ASSFFGDRDSPLH

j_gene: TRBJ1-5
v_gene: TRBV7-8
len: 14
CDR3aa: ASSLARAPLNQPQH

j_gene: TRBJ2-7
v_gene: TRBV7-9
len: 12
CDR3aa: ASSLVGEAYEQY

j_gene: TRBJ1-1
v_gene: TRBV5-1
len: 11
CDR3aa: ASSFRQNTEAF

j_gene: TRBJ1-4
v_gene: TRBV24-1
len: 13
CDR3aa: ATSDSGQDGEKLF

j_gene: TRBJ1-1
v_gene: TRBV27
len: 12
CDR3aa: ASSFGQGNTEAF

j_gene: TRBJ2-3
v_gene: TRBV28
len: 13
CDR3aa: ASSLREGRTIRLY

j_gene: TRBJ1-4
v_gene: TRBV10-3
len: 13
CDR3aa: AISDPTGGGEKLF

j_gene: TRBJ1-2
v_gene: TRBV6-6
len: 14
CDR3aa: ASSYSYDRANYGYT

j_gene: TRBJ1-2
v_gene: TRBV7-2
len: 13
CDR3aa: ASTPREFMDYGYT

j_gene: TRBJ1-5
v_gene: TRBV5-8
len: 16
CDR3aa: ASSLVRTGDSHNQPQH

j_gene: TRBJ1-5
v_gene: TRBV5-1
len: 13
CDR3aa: ASSLGQGPGWPQH

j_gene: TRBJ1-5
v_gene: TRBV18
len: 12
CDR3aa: ASCPTGIDQPQH

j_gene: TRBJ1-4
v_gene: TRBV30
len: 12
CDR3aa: AWKGGRKSEKLF

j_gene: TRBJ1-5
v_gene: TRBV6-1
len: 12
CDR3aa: ASSEGTGNQPQH

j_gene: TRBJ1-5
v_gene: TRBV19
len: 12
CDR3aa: ASSPTGSGQPQH

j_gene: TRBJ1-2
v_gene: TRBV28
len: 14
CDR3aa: ASSNYTGTVNYGYT

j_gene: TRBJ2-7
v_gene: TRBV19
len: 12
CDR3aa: ASSIRTETYEQY

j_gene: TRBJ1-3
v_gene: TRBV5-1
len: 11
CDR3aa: ASSLIKGDTIY

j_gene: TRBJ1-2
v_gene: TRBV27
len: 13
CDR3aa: ASSRGTGVSYGYT

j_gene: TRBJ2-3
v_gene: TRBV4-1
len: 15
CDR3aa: ASSQEGGRGGTDTQY

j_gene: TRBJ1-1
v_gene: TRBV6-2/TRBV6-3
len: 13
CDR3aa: ASSSPGGKNTEAF

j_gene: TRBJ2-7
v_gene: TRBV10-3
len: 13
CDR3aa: AISPRDRASYEQY

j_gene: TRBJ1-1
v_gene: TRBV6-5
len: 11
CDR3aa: ASSRQLTTEAF

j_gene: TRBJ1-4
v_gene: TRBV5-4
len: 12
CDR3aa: ASSSGTGRQKLF

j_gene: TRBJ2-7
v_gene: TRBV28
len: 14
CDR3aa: ASSSAGGTGDYEQY

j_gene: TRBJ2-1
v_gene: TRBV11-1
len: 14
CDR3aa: ASSLSWGPGNNEQF

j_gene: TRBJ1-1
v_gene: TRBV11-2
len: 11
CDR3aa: ASSSASNTEAF

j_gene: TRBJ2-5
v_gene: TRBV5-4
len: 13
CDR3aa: ASSATGGGDETQY

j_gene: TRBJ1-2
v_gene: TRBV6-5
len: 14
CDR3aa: ASSSPSRGGGYGYT

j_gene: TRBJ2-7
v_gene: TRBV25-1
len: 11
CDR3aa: ASSEFRGGKQY

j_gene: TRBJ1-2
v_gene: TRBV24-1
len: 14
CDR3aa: ATSDQSYPGQGGYT

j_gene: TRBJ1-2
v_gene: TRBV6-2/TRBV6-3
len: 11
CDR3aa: ASSYNQGGGYT

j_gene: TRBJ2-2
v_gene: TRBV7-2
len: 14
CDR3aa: ASSLGLAGNTGELF

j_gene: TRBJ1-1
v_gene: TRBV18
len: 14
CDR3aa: ASSPVSGQANTEAF

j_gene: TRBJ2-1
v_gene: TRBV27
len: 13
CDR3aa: ASSRETSSYNEQF

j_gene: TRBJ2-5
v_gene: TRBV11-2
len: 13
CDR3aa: ASSSQGEPRETQY

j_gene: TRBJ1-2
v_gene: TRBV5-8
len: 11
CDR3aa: ASSLRQGGGYT

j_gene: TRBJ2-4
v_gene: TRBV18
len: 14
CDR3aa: ASSSLGAGTKNIQY

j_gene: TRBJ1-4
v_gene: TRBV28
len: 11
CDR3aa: ASSRATNEKLF

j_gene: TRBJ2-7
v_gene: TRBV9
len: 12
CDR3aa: ASSVYSGAYEQY

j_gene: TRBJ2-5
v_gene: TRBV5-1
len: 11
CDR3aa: ASSFRVGETQY

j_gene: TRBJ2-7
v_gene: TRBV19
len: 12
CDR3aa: ASSIRTGAYEQY

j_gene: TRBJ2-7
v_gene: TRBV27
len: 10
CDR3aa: ASKQGAREQY

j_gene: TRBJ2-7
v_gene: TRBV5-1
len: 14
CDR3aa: ASSSLPAGDRYEQY

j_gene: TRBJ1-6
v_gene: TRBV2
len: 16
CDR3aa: ASSSGTVGLPGNSPLH